This TCR beta chain was captured by sequencing in a study of T cells in Graves' hyperthyroidism and ophthalmopathy. Study results and limitations: Model-based prediction identified ophthalmopathy a median roughly six months prior to its onset.

This clonotype has ten or more counts. Its specificity is unknown. RNA transcripts yielded amplified TCR beta CDR3 regions. First-round RT-PCR targeting the TCR CDR3 was performed with the HTBI primer set. TCRdb analysed the multiplex PCR reads with MiXCR anew, one entry per CDR3 protein. Of 500,000 to 600,000 distinct CDR3 sequences in the sample, less than 20% were seen once. Extraction of PBMCs used roughly 9.6 ml of fresh peripheral blood. V was trimmed by 1 base and J by 4 bases, leaving 8 bases between them. This CDR3 has 15 residues. CDR1 and CDR2 (germline): LGHNA, YSLEER. Material for sequencing was blood. V gene TRBV4-3 combines with J gene TRBJ1-6, with D possibly TRBD1 on 5 matching bases. This receptor was taken from a man aged 35-49 years with Graves' ophthalmopathy. CDR3 bases: TGCGCCAGCAGCCAAGGACAGTCTTATAATTCACCCCTCCACTTT. Protein product: CASSQGQSYNSPLHF.